This TCR beta chain was identified in a study of shared clonotypes between healthy human individuals. Regarding the study as a whole: Investigators expected sequencing depth to affect clonotype sharing among donors. Limited genetic and exposure-history diversity came from having few donors. Richness estimates generally favored naive over memory subsets.

Germline-derived CDR1 and CDR2 are LNHDA and SQIVND (reference sequence). This CDR3 is 13 amino acids long. To note about this clone: Its antigen is currently unknown. A read error may account for a junction end that differs from germline.

Clones were read by immunoSEQ multiplex PCR, and TCRdb kept only the in-frame ones, dropping some. The sample contains approximately 2.4 million clones, 90% to 97% of which appear only once. The sequence derives from a man between 18 and 35 years old in good health. Sample: naive CD4+ T cells sorted from blood. Subset denoted: CD45RA+ positively selected. The chain links TRBV19 to TRBJ2-5, with no clear D. This CDR3 reads CASSIGIGETQYF. Written as DNA, the CDR3 is TGTGCCAGTAGCATAGGGATTGGGGAGACCCAGTACTTC.